This T cell receptor beta chain was recorded in a study of OX40 agonist ivuxolimab in advanced cancers. Whole-study context: Treatment of patients was with ivuxolimab, an agonistic anti-OX40 (CD134) antibody. Study findings and constraints: On average, a greater number of expanded clones characterised CD8+ T cells relative to CD4+. Clones of CD4+ and CD8+ blood T cells grew by week 6 at doses of 0.1 to 3.0 mg/kg.

With respect to this clone: Antigen specificity is unknown.

Germline V gene sequence: CDR1 MNHEY, CDR2 SVGAGI. Deletions cut 7 bases from V and 5 bases from J, with 8 bases between. This CDR3 spans 12 amino acids. Profiled with immunoSEQ multiplex PCR; TCRdb holds only in-frame clones, not every one. The table has about 90,000 clones, roughly 90% seen once. The clonotype comes from an adult with an advanced solid tumor such as melanoma, head and neck, liver or kidney cancer. V usage is TRBV6-5 and J usage is TRBJ1-4; maybe TRBD1 (5 bases). The source material was CD4+ or CD8+ T cells sorted from blood, sampled in a trial of the OX40 agonist ivuxolimab. The CDR3 DNA reads TGTGCCAGCAACAGGATAAATGAAAAACTGTTTTTT. It specifies CASNRINEKLFF.